What follows is one T cell receptor beta chain and its context. Antigen unknown. Only in-frame clones appear in the TCRdb table, and some are missing; sequencing was by immunoSEQ multiplex PCR. Among some 80,000 clones, approximately 80% were seen once, and the ten largest hold about 2%. This entry is derived from a study of T cell clones after liver transplantation. Background on the study: At least one year of complete immunosuppression withdrawal without enzymes over twice normal defined tolerance. Timepoints were pre-transplant, pre-withdrawal, and after withdrawal was completed or failed. Study findings and constraints: Circulating graft-donor-reactive CD4 TCRbeta sequences fell significantly post-transplant in 5 of 8 subjects.

This CDR3 region has 15 residues. V lost 0 bases and J lost 2, with 11 bases in between. The sequencing used CD4+ T cells from blood, collected about 50 months after liver transplant. The receptor was derived from a human patient who received a liver transplant. Some T cells may be the graft donor's. The chain couples TRBV23-1 to TRBJ2-7, with D perhaps being TRBD1 or TRBD2 (5 bases each). TRBV23-1 is classed as an ORF, of uncertain function. CDR3 DNA: TGCGCCAGCAGTCAATCGGGGACCGCAACCTACGAGCAGTACTTC. This gives the protein CASSQSGTATYEQYF.